This T cell receptor (beta chain) was captured in a study of blood T cell repertoires in COVID-19. For the study at large: Acute-phase and convalescent COVID-19 samples originated in the United States, Italy and Spain. The analysed material was cDNA or gDNA that came from T cells, B-cell-depleted T cells, or PBMCs.

Those enrolled, adults aged about 18 to 89 years, came from 24 US areas. There are 15 residues in the CDR3. The ends were cut back, 0 bases at V and 6 bases at J, with 16 bases in the middle. Germline assignment: CDR1 SGHNT and CDR2 YYREEE (reference sequence). Study processing details: Amplifying reference gene primers gave estimates of nucleated cell counts. Profiled with immunoSEQ multiplex PCR; TCRdb holds only in-frame clones, not every one. V and J calls plus clone size are reproduced from that table; the DNA served to infer D and trimming. In the table there are fewer than 300,000 clones, approximately 91% of which are singletons.

The sample was PBMCs or T cells enriched from blood (not recorded which). This TCR derives from a middle-aged woman with acute COVID-19. The chain recombines TRBV5-4 with TRBJ2-7; D may be TRBD2 (6 bases). DNA for the CDR3: TGTGCCAGCAGCTTGGCCGCGGGGACCCCCGGCGAGCAGTACTTC. Translation: CASSLAAGTPGEQYF.